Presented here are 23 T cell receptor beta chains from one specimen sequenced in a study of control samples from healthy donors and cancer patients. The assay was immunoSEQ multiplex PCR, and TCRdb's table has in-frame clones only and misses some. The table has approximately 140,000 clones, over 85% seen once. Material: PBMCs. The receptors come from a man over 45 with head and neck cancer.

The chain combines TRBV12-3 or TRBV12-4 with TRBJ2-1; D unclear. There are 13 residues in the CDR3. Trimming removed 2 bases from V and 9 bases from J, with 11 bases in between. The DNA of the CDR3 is TGTGCCAGCAGTTTAATCCAGGTACCTGAGCAGTTCTTC. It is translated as CASSLIQVPEQFF.

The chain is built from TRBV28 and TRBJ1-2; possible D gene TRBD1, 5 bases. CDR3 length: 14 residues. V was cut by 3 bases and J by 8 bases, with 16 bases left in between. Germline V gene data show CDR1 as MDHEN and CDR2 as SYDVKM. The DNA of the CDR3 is TGTGCCAGCAGTTTCCCCCAGGGCTTGAAAGGCTACACCTTC. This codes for CASSFPQGLKGYTF.

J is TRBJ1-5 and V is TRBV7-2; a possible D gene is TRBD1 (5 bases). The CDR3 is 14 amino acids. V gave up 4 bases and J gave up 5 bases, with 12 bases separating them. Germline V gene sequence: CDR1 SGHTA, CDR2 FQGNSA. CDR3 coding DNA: TGTGCCAGCAGCTGGGGGATGGGTGATCAGCCCCAGCATTTT. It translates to CASSWGMGDQPQHF.

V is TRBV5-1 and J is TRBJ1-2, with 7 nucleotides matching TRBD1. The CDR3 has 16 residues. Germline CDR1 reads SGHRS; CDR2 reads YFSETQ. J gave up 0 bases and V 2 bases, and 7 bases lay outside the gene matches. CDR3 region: CASSLNRDRTNYGYTF. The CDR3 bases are TGCGCCAGCAGCTTAAACAGGGACAGAACTAACTATGGCTACACCTTC.

The CDR3 DNA reads TGTGCCAGCAGCCCCCTCAGGGGAGTAGAGGATGGCTACACCTTC. Translating it yields CASSPLRGVEDGYTF. The chain employs TRBV4-2 and TRBJ1-2; tentatively, D is TRBD1 (6 bases). This CDR3 spans 15 amino acids. Trimming removed 4 bases from V and 6 bases from J, with 18 bases in between. Looked up from germline, CDR1 is LGHNA and CDR2 is YNFKEQ.

In nucleotides, the CDR3 is TGTGCCAGCACCCCCGGACAGGGGGCAACTTACGAGCAGTACTTC. Translation: CASTPGQGATYEQYF. The V call is TRBV28, the J call TRBJ2-7, with TRBD1 identical over 11 bases. The CDR3 covers 15 residues. Per germline, CDR1 MDHEN and CDR2 SYDVKM. V shed 7 bases and J 4 bases; nucleotides not matched to a gene: 9. The complete variable domain, with remaining parts taken from reference TRBV28 and TRBJ2-7, reads DVKVTQSSRYLVKRTGEKVFLECVQDMDHENMFWYRQDPGLGLRLIYFSYDVKMKEKGDIPEGYSVSREKKERFSLILESASTNQTSMYLCASTPGQGATYEQYFGPGTRLTVT.

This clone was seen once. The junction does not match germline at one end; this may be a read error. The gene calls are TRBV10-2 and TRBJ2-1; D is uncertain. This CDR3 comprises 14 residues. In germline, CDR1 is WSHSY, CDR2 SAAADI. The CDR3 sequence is CASGDRRGGNEQFF. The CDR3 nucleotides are TGCGCCAGCGGTGATCGAAGAGGTGGGAATGAGCAGTTCTTC.

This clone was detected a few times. The CDR3 sequence: CAWRAEGDTQYF. The CDR3 DNA sequence: TGTGCCTGGAGGGCAGAAGGAGATACGCAGTATTTT. This chain uses TRBV30 with TRBJ2-3; D gene ambiguous. Trimming took off 3 bases at V and 5 bases at J, with 9 bases between the two ends. The germline V gene encodes CDR1 GTSNPN and CDR2 SVGIG (reference sequence). The CDR3 has 12 amino acids.

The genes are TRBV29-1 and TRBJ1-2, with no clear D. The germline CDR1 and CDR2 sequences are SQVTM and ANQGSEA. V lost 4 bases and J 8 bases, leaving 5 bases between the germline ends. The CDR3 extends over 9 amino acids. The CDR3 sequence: CSVGLGYTF. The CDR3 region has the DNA TGCAGCGTTGGATTAGGCTACACCTTC.

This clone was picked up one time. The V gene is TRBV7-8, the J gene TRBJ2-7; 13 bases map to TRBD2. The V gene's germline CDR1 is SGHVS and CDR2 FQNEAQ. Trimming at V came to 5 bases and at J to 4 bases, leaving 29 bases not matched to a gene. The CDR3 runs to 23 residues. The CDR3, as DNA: TGTGCCAGCAGCCCCGACCCGTGGGGTAGTTTACAGGGTGGACTAGCGGGGGTTTACGAGCAGTACTTC. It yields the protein CASSPDPWGSLQGGLAGVYEQYF.

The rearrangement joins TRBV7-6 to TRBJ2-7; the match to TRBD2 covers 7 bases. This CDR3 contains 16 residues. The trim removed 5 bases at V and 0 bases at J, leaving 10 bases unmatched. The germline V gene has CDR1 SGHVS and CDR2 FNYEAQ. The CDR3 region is CASSPGRALSSYEQYF. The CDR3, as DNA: TGTGCCAGCAGCCCTGGGAGGGCGTTAAGCTCCTACGAGCAGTACTTC.

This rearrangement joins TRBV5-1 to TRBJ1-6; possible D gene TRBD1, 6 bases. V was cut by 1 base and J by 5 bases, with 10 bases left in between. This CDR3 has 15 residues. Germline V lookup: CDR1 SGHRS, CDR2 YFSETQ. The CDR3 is CASSLRDINNSPLHF. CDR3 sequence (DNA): TGCGCCAGCAGCTTGCGGGACATCAATAATTCACCCCTCCACTTT.

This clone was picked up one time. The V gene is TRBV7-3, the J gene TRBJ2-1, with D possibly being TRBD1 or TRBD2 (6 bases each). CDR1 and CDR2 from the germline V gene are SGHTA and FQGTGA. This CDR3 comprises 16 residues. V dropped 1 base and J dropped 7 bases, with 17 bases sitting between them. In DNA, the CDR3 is TGTGCCAGCAGCTTAAGTATGTCGGGGGCCGGAAATGAGCAGTTCTTC. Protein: CASSLSMSGAGNEQFF.

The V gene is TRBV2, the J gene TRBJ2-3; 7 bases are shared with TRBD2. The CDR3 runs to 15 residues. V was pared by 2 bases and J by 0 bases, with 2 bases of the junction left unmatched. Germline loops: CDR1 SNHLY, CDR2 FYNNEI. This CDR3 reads CASSERLASTDTQYF. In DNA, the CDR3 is TGTGCCAGCAGTGAACGACTAGCTAGCACAGATACGCAGTATTTT.

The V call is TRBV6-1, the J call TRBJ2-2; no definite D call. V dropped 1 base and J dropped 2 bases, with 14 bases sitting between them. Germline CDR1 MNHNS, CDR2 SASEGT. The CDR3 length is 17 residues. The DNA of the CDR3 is TGTGCCAGCAGTGAAGTCTGGAACATCCTCAACACCGGGGAGCTGTTTTTT. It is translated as CASSEVWNILNTGELFF.

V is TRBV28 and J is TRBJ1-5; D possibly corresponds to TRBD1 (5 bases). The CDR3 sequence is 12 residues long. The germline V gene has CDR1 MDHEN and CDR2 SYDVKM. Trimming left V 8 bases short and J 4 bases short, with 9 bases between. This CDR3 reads CASDSMNQPQHF. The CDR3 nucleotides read TGTGCCAGCGACAGTATGAATCAGCCCCAGCATTTT.

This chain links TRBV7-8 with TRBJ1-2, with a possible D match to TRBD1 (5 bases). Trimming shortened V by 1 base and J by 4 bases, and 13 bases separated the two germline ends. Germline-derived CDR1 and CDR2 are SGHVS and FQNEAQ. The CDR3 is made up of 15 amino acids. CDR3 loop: CASSLGSSTVYGYTF. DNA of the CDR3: TGTGCCAGCAGCTTAGGGTCTTCGACAGTCTATGGCTACACCTTC.

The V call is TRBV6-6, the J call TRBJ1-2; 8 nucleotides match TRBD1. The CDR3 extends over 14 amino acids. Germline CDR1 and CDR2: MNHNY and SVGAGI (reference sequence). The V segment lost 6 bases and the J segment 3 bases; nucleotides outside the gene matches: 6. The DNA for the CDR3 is TGTGCCAGCAGCCCAGGGGACAGGTACTATGGCTACACCTTC. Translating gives CASSPGDRYYGYTF.

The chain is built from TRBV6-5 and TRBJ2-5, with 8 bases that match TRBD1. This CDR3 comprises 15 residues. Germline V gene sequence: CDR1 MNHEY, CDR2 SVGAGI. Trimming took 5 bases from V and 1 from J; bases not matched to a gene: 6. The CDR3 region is CASSPITGGQETQYF. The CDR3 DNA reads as TGTGCCAGCAGTCCTATAACAGGGGGCCAAGAGACCCAGTACTTC.

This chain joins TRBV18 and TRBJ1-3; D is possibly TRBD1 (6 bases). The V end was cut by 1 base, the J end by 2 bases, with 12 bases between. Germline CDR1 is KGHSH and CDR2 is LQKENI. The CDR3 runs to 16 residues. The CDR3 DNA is TGTGCCAGCTCACCACGGACAGCCGGGGCTGGAAACACCATATATTTT. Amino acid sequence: CASSPRTAGAGNTIYF.

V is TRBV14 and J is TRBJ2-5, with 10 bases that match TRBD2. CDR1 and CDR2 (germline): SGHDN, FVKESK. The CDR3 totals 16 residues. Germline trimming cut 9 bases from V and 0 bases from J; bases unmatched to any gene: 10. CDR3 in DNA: TGTGCCAGTTCAACTAGCGGGAACCTGTACCAAGAGACCCAGTACTTC. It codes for CASSTSGNLYQETQYF.

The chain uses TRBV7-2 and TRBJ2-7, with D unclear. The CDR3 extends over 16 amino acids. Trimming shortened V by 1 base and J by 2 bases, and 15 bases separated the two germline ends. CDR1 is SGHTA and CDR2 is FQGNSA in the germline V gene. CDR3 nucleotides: TGTGCCAGCAGCTTAGGCGTTTCCGCTACTCCCTACGAGCAGTACTTC. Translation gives CASSLGVSATPYEQYF.

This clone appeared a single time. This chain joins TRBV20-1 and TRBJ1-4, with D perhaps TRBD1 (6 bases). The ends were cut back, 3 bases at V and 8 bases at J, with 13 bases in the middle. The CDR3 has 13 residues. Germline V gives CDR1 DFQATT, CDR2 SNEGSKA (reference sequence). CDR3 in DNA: TGCAGTGCTAGTGGGGGGCGGGCGGAAAAACTGTTTTTT. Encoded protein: CSASGGRAEKLFF.